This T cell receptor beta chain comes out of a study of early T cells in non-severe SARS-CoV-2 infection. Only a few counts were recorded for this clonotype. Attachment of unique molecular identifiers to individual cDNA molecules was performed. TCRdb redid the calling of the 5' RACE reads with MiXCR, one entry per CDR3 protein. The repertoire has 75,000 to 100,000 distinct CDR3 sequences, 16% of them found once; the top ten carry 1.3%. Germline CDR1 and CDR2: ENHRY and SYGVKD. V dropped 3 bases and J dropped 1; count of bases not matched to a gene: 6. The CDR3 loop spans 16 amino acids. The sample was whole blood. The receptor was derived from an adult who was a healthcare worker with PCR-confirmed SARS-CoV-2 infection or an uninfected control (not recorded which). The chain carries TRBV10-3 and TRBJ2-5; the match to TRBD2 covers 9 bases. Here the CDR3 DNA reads TGTGCCATCAGTGAACTGGGGACTAGCAGCCAAGAGACCCAGTACTTC. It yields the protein CAISELGTSSQETQYF.